Following are 9 T cell receptor beta chains from one sample sequenced in a study of post-analysis software for immune sequencing data (dated by TCRdb to the mid-2010s). The antigens of these receptors remain unknown. Library construction relied on PCR. Sequenced using an Illumina HiSeq 2500. To reduce PCR and sequencing biases, unique molecular identifiers were incorporated into the TCR beta cDNA libraries. The public reads were reanalyzed by TCRdb: fastp trimming at Q25, MiXCR alignment, in-frame beta chains only. Rows merge per CDR3 protein into single entries with the most common DNA and genes. This sample is represented by approximately 570,000 distinct CDR3 sequences; 44% of them were singletons. Clones ranked in the top ten supply about 1.8% of the sample. What the study reported, not specific to this receptor: About 5 TRBV segments, including TRBV5-6, TRBV5-1 and TRBV20-1, were significantly more frequent in patients than controls.

Source material: blood. Source of these receptors: a girl aged 5 to 17 with multiple sclerosis.

This chain links TRBV7-2 with TRBJ2-7, with a possible D match to TRBD2 (5 bases). Germline values: CDR1 SGHTA, CDR2 FQGNSA. Trimming took off 1 base at V and 3 bases at J, with 10 bases between the two ends. The CDR3 length is 14 residues. The CDR3 reads CASSLERTIYEQYF. CDR3 sequence (DNA): TGTGCCAGCAGCTTAGAGCGGACCATCTACGAGCAGTACTTC.

The gene calls are TRBV3-1 and TRBJ2-3, with D unresolved. This CDR3 comprises 16 residues. The V end was cut by 3 bases, the J end by 1 base, with 14 bases between. Germline values: CDR1 LGHDT, CDR2 YNNKEL (reference sequence). CDR3 in amino acids: CASSHDPSQGTDTQYF. The CDR3 coding sequence is TGTGCCAGCAGCCACGACCCCAGTCAAGGCACAGATACGCAGTATTTT.

J is TRBJ1-3 and V is TRBV4-1, with D hard to call. Germline CDR1 reads MGHRA; CDR2 reads YSYEKL. Trimming cost V 4 bases and J 0 bases, with 10 bases left between them. This CDR3 is 15 amino acids long. CDR3 amino acids: CASSRGFSSGNTIYF. DNA of the CDR3: TGCGCCAGCAGCCGAGGTTTCTCCTCTGGAAACACCATATATTTT.

The chain has TRBV10-3 and TRBJ2-4, with TRBD1 as a possible D gene (5 bases). Germline V lookup: CDR1 ENHRY, CDR2 SYGVKD. The CDR3 covers 21 residues. Deletions cut 0 bases from V and 4 bases from J, with 28 bases between. The CDR3: CAISESLSGTGVQRLKNIQYF. Written as DNA, the CDR3 is TGTGCCATCAGTGAGTCTCTCTCCGGAACAGGAGTTCAGAGACTTAAAAACATTCAGTACTTC.

The J gene is TRBJ2-5, the V gene TRBV25-1, with D tentatively TRBD1 (6 bases). The CDR3 sequence is 13 residues long. Germline CDR1 is MGHDK and CDR2 is SYGVNS. V was trimmed by 6 bases and J by 5 bases, leaving 13 bases between them. The CDR3 coding sequence is TGTGCCAGCAGGGGGGCAGGGGTGGAGACCCAGTACTTC. The encoded protein is CASRGAGVETQYF.

V gene TRBV12-3 or TRBV12-4 combines with J gene TRBJ2-4; the D gene could be TRBD1 or TRBD2 (7 bases each). The CDR3 covers 15 residues. V dropped 4 bases and J dropped 7 bases, with 17 bases sitting between them. Here the CDR3 reads CASSSEQGRGNIQYF. CDR3 DNA: TGTGCCAGCAGTTCCGAACAGGGGAGGGGGAACATTCAGTACTTC.

In regard to this clonotype: This may come from a read error, since a much larger clone is one base off. The rearrangement joins TRBV4-2 to TRBJ2-1, with TRBD2 matching 7 bases. In germline, CDR1 is LGHNA, CDR2 YNFKEQ. The CDR3 extends over 16 amino acids. The V and J ends lost 8 bases and 1 base, in that order; junction bases with no gene match: 11. CDR3 coding DNA: TGTGCCAGCGGCGTTGAAGCGGGGTTATCCTACAATGAGCAGTTCTTC. It codes for CASGVEAGLSYNEQFF.

A remark on this clonotype: One junction end disagrees with the germline gene, perhaps due to a read error. The chain is built from TRBV12-3 or TRBV12-4 and TRBJ2-1, with 13 nucleotides matching TRBD2. This CDR3 is built from 14 residues. CDR3 nucleotides: TGTGCCAGCAGCTTAGGACTAGCGGGAGTTGAGCAGTTCTTC. Translation gives CASSLGLAGVEQFF.

The rearrangement joins TRBV7-2 to TRBJ2-1, with D perhaps matching TRBD2 (7 bases). Trimming left V 6 bases short and J 4 bases short, with 13 bases between. This CDR3 is 14 amino acids long. Germline assignment: CDR1 SGHTA and CDR2 FQGNSA. In DNA form, the CDR3 reads TGTGCCAGCAGTCGGGGGGCGCGTTACAATGAGCAGTTCTTC. Translated: CASSRGARYNEQFF.